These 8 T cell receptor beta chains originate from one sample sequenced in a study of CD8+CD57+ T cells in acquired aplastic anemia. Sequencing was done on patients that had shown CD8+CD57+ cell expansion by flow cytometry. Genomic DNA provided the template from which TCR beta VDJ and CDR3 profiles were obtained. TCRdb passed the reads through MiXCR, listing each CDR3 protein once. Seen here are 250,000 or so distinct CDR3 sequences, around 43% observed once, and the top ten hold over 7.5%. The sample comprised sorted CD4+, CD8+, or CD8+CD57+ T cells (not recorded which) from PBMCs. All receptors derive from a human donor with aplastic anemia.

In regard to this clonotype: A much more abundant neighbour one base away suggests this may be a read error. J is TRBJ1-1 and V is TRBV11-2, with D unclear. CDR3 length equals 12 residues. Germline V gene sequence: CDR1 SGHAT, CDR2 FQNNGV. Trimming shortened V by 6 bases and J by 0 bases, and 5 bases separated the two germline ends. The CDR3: CASSDMNTEAFF. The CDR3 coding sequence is TGTGCCAGCAGTGACATGAACACTGAAGCTTTCTTT.

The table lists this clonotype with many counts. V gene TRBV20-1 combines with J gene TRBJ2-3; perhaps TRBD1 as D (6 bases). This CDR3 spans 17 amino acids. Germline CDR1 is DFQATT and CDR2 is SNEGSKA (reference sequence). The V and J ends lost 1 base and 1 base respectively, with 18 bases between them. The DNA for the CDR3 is TGCAGTGCTAGAGGTGCACAGGGTATCGCGGGCACAGATACGCAGTATTTT. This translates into CSARGAQGIAGTDTQYF.

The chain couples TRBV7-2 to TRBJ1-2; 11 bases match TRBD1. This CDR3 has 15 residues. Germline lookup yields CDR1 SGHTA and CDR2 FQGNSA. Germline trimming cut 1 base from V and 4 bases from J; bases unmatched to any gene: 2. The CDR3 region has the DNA TGTGCCAGCAGCTTAGAGGGGACAGGGGGCTATGGCTACACCTTC. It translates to CASSLEGTGGYGYTF.

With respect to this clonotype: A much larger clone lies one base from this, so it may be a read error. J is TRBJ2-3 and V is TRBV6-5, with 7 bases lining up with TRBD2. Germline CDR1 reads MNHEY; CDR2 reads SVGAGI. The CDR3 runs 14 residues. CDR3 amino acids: CASSFSTSTGTQYF. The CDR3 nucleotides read TGTGCCAGCAGTTTCTCGACTAGCACAGGTACGCAGTATTTT.

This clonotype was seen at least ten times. CDR3 coding DNA: TGCAGTGCTAGGGGGACGGAAACGAACACTGAAGCTTTCTTT. Protein: CSARGTETNTEAFF. This sequence joins TRBV20-1 and TRBJ1-1, with D possibly matching TRBD1 (5 bases). CDR3 length: 14 amino acids. From germline, CDR1 is DFQATT and CDR2 SNEGSKA (reference sequence). The V gene lost 3 bases and the J gene lost 1 base, with 12 bases spanning the gap.

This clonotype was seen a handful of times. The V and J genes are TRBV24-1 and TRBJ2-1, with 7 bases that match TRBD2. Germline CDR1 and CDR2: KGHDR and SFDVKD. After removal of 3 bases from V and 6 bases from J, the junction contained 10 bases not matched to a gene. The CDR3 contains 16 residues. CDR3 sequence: CATSDPAGDGGNEQFF. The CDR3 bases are TGTGCCACCAGTGATCCTGCGGGGGACGGGGGCAATGAGCAGTTCTTC.

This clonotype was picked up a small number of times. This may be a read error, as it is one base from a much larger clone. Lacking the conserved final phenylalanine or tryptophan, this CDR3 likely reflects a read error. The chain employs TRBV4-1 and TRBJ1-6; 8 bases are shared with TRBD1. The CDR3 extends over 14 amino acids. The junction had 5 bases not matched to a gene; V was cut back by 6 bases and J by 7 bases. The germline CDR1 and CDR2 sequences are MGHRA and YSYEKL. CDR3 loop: CASSLDRGNSPLHL. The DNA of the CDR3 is TGCGCCAGCAGTCTCGACAGGGGCAATTCACCCCTCCACCTT.

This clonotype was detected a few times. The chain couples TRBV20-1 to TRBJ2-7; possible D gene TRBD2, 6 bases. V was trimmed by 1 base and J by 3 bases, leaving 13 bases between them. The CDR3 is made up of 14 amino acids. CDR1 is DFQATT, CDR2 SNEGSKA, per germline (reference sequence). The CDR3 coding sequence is TGCAGTGCTAGAGGCGGGGCGGGAAACTACGAGCAGTACTTC. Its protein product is CSARGGAGNYEQYF.